One and the same sample provided the 9 T cell receptor beta chains below, sequenced in a study of T-cell memory formation after mild COVID-19. One entry per CDR3 protein results from TCRdb running MiXCR on the 5' RACE reads. The sample gives about 88,000 distinct CDR3 sequences, approximately 25% of which show up once; over 40% is in the top ten. The specimen sequenced was PBMCs or a T cell subset sorted from them (not recorded which). These receptors were taken from a young man who had mild COVID-19 (a few samples of this study predate the infection). Cell type and time point are not known.

V gene TRBV25-1 combines with J gene TRBJ2-1, with 9 nucleotides matching TRBD2. V dropped 0 bases and J dropped 5; count of bases not matched to a gene: 2. In germline, CDR1 is MGHDK, CDR2 SYGVNS. This CDR3 is 15 amino acids long. The CDR3 sequence: CASSEYQRGDNEQFF. In DNA, the CDR3 is TGTGCCAGCAGTGAATACCAGCGGGGGGACAATGAGCAGTTCTTC.

This clonotype was recorded a few times. V gene TRBV6-5 combines with J gene TRBJ1-1; D is ambiguous. Trimming removed 6 bases at V and 7 bases at J, with 18 bases between. Germline V gene lookup returns CDR1 MNHEY and CDR2 SVGAGI. The length of the CDR3 is 14 residues. In DNA form, the CDR3 reads TGTGCCAGCAGCCTAATGAGTAGTCGGGATGAAGCTTTCTTT. Protein product: CASSLMSSRDEAFF.

This clonotype was picked up a small number of times. This chain connects TRBV3-1 to TRBJ2-1; TRBD2 matches 11 bases. Germline CDR1 LGHDT, CDR2 YNNKEL (reference sequence). The V and J ends lost 5 bases and 9 bases, in that order; junction bases with no gene match: 6. CDR3 length equals 14 residues. CDR3 protein: CASSKTSGAGEQFF. The CDR3 nucleotides are TGTGCCAGCAGCAAGACTAGCGGGGCGGGTGAGCAGTTCTTC.

The gene calls are TRBV12-3 or TRBV12-4 and TRBJ2-5, with 12 nucleotides matching TRBD2. J lost 2 bases, V lost 6 bases, and 4 bases had no gene match. The CDR3 covers 15 residues. CDR3 protein: CASSRLAGVQETQYF. The CDR3 coding sequence is TGTGCCAGCAGCAGACTAGCGGGGGTTCAAGAGACCCAGTACTTC.

In this sample, this clonotype turned up a few times. The chain joins TRBV9 to TRBJ1-5, with D possibly matching TRBD1 (6 bases). With 0 bases removed from V and 6 bases from J, the gap between germline ends came to 13 bases. CDR1 is SGDLS and CDR2 is YYNGEE in the germline V gene. The CDR3 is 15 amino acids. CDR3 sequence (DNA): TGTGCCAGCAGCGTAGGAGGGGGGGCGGGTCAGCCCCAGCATTTT. This codes for CASSVGGGAGQPQHF.

The chain couples TRBV7-9 to TRBJ2-2, with D tentatively TRBD1 (7 bases). The germline CDR1 and CDR2 sequences are SEHNR and FQNEAQ (reference sequence). The CDR3 has 14 amino acids. V shed 5 bases and J shed 6 bases, with 13 bases lying between them. Written as DNA, the CDR3 is TGTGCCAGCAGCCAGGGGGGCGCGTCCGGGGAGCTGTTTTTT. This encodes CASSQGGASGELFF.

This clonotype was seen only a few times. CDR3: CASSSGGSDTDTQYF. DNA of the CDR3: TGTGCCAGCAGCTCAGGGGGATCAGACACAGATACGCAGTATTTT. The V gene is TRBV7-9, the J gene TRBJ2-3, with 7 bases fitting TRBD1. This CDR3 region has 15 residues. CDR1 SEHNR and CDR2 FQNEAQ come from the germline V gene (reference sequence). Trimming cost V 4 bases and J 2 bases; bases outside gene matches: 6. Complete variable domain (other parts from reference TRBV7-9 and TRBJ2-3): DTGVSQNPRHKITKRGQNVTFRCDPISEHNRLYWYRQTLGQGPEFLTYFQNEAQLEKSRLLSDRFSAERPKGSFSTLEIQRTEQGDSAMYLCASSSGGSDTDTQYFGPGTRLTVL.

In its sample, this clonotype was seen many times. The chain is built from TRBV9 and TRBJ2-7, with D possibly TRBD1 on 6 matching bases. Germline assignment: CDR1 SGDLS and CDR2 YYNGEE. The CDR3 is 14 residues long. Trimming removed 4 bases at V and 0 bases at J, with 11 bases between. The CDR3 DNA is TGTGCCAGCAGCCCCGGGACATCCTCCTACGAGCAGTACTTC. Its translation: CASSPGTSSYEQYF.

This clonotype occurred a few times. The chain uses TRBV20-1 and TRBJ2-7, with D hard to call. The CDR3 has 14 residues. Trimming removed 1 base at V and 0 bases at J, with 10 bases between. The germline CDR1 and CDR2 sequences are DFQATT and SNEGSKA (reference sequence). Here the CDR3 DNA reads TGCAGTGCTAGAGTCCTGACGAGCTCCTACGAGCAGTACTTC. This translates into CSARVLTSSYEQYF.